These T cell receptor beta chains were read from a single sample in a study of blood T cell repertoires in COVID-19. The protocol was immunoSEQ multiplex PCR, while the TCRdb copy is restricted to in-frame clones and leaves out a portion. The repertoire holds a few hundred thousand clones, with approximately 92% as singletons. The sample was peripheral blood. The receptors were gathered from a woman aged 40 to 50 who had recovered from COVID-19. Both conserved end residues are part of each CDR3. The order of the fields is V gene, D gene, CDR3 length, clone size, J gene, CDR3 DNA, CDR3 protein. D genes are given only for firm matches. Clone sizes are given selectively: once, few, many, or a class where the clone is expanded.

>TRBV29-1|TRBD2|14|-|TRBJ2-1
TGCAGCGTTGAAGGTCTAGCGGGATGGGATGAGCAGTTCTTC
CSVEGLAGWDEQFF
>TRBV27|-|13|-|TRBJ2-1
TGTGCCAGCAGTTACGACAGTTACAATGAGCAGTTCTTC
CASSYDSYNEQFF
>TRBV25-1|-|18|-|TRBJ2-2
TGTGCCAGCAGTGGCCTGGGAGGAATACGGTATAGCACCGGGGAGCTGTTTTTT
CASSGLGGIRYSTGELFF
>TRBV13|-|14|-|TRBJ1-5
TGTGCCAGCAGCTTAGGACAAAGCAATCAGCCCCAGCATTTT
CASSLGQSNQPQHF
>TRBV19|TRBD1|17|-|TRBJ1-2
TGTGCCAGTAGTATATTTCCGGGACAGATAATTAACTATGGCTACACCTTC
CASSIFPGQIINYGYTF
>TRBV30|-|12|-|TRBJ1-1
TGTGCCTGGAGTCGAGTGAGCACTGAAGCTTTCTTT
CAWSRVSTEAFF
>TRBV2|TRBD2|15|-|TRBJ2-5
TGTGCCAGCAGCCCCGGGCTAGCGGGTCGAGAGACCCAGTACTTC
CASSPGLAGRETQYF
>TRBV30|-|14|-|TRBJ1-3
TGTGCCTGGAGTCCCGAAGCCTCTGGAAACACCATATATTTT
CAWSPEASGNTIYF
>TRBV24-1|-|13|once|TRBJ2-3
TGTGCCACCAGTGAAGGCCAGGGGGATACGCAGTATTTT
CATSEGQGDTQYF
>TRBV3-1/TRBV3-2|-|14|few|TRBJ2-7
TGTGCCAGCAGCCACCGACAGAGCTCCTACGAGCAGTACTTC
CASSHRQSSYEQYF
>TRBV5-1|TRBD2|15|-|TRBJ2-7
TGCGCCAGCAGCCCGGGACTAGCGGGGGTTATCGAGCAGTACTTC
CASSPGLAGVIEQYF
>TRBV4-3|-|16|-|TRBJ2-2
TGCGCCAGCAGCCAAGATGAGTCCGGGAACACCGGGGAGCTGTTTTTT
CASSQDESGNTGELFF
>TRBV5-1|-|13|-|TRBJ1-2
TGCGCCAGCAGCGGAGGACTGATGTATGGCTACACCTTC
CASSGGLMYGYTF
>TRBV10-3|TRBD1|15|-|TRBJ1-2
TGTGCCATCAGTCCTACAGGGGGGCCGGAAGATGGCTACACCTTC
CAISPTGGPEDGYTF
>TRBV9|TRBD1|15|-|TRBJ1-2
TGTGCCAGCAGTGCTTCCCTCTCACAGGGGTTTGGCTACACCTTC
CASSASLSQGFGYTF
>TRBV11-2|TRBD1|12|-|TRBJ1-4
TGTGCCAGCAGCCGGGGACAGGAAAAACTGTTTTTT
CASSRGQEKLFF
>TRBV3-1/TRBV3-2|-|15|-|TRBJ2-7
TGTGCCAGCAGCCAACTAGCCTCCCTTTCCTACGAGCAGTACTTC
CASSQLASLSYEQYF
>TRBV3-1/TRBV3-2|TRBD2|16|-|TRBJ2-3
TGTGCCAGCAGTAGGTTAGCGGGCCTTAGCACAGATACGCAGTATTTT
CASSRLAGLSTDTQYF
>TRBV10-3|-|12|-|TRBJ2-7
TGTGCCATCAGAGCGGACGCTGGCGAGCAGTACTTC
CAIRADAGEQYF
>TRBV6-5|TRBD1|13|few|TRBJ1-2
TGTGCCACGCGGTGGGACAGATCGTATGGCTACACCTTC
CATRWDRSYGYTF
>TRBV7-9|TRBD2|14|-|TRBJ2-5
TGTGCCAGCAGCCAAATAGCGGGAGGGGAGACCCAGTACTTC
CASSQIAGGETQYF
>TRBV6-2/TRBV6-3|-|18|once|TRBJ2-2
TGTGCCAGCAGTTACTCGTCTCAGGGAACCAGGCTCACCGGGGAGCTGTTTTTT
CASSYSSQGTRLTGELFF
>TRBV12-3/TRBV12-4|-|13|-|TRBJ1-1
TGTGCCAGCAGTTTATCAGGGGACACTGAAGCTTTCTTT
CASSLSGDTEAFF
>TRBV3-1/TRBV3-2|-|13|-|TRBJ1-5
TGTGCCAGCTCGAGGATGGGCAATCAGCCCCAGCATTTT
CASSRMGNQPQHF
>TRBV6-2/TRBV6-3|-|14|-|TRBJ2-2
TGTGCCAGCAGTTTTTCAGGGTTCACCGGGGAGCTGTTTTTT
CASSFSGFTGELFF
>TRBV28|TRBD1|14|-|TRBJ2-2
TGTGCCACCCGGACAGGGGCGGTCACCGGGGAGCTGTTTTTT
CATRTGAVTGELFF
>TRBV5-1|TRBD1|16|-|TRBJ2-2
TGCGCCAGCAGCTTGGGGACAGGGGGCCGGACCGGGGAGCTGTTTTTT
CASSLGTGGRTGELFF
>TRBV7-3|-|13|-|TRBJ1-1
TGTGCCAGCAGCTTCCAGGAGGGCCTAGAAGCTTTCTTT
CASSFQEGLEAFF
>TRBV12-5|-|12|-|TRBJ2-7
TGTGCTAGTGGTTTGGTACTCGGCGAGCAGTACTTC
CASGLVLGEQYF
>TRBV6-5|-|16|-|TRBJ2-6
TGTGCCAGCAGTTACGGCGGCGGCTCTGGGGCCAACGTCCTGACTTTC
CASSYGGGSGANVLTF
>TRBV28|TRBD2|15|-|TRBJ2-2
TGTGCCAGCAGTTTTTATAGCGGGACCACCGGGGAGCTGTTTTTT
CASSFYSGTTGELFF
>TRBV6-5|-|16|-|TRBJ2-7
TGTGCCAGCAGTTACTCCAAGGTAGGGGGAAGGTCGGAGCAGTACTTC
CASSYSKVGGRSEQYF
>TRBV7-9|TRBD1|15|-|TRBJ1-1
TGTGCCAGCAGCTTAGCTGGGACAGGCGCGTTTGAAGCTTTCTTT
CASSLAGTGAFEAFF
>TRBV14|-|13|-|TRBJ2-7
TGTGCCAGCAGCATTGTGCGGGGCTACGAGCAGTACTTC
CASSIVRGYEQYF
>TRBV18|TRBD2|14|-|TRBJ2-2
TGTGCCAGCTCATCGGGAGGGGCTGTCGGGGAGCTGTTTTTT
CASSSGGAVGELFF